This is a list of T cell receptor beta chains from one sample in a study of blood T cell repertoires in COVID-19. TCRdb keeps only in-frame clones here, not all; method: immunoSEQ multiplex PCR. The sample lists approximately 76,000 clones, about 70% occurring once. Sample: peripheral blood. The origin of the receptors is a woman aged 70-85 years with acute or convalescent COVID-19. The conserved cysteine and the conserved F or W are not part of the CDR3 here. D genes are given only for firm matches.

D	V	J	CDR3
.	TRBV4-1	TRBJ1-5	ASSQDSGRGNQPQH
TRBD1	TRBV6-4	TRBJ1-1	ASSSTGTGSTEAF
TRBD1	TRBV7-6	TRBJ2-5	ASSPLTGPETQY
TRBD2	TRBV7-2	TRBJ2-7	ASSQQRGGYEQY
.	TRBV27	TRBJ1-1	ASSANRANTEAF
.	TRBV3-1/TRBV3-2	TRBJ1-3	ASSQRENTIY
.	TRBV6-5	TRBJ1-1	ASSSPRRGLNTEAF
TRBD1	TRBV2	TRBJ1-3	ASTPRDRVSRNTIY
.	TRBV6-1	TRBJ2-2	ASSDVLTGELF
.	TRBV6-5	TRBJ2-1	ASSPAVNSYNEQF
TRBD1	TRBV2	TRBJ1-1	ASSVDRGRGTEAF
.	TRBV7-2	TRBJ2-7	ASSPYYSYEQY
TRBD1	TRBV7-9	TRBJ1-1	ASSMTGIAEAF
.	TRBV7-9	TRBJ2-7	ASSSHREGLQ
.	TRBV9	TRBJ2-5	ASSPRTEYQETQY
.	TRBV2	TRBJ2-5	ASSAQLEKTQY
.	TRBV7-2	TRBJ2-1	ASSLRTTPGGEQF
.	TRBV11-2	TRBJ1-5	ASSLAGSQPQH
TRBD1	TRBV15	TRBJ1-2	ATSTAGQNYGYT
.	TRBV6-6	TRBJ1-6	ASSSTVDNSPLH
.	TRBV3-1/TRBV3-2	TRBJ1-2	ASSLTVSGGYT
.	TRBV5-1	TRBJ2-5	ASSLVSGVSKETQY
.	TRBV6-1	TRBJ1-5	ASSEGLLFAKLFQPQH
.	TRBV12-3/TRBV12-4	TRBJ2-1	ASVLNTYNEQF
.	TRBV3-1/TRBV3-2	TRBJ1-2	ASSQDGQGSGYT
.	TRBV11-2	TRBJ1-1	ASSLGPGATEAF
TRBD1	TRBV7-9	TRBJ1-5	ASSFTGANSNQPQH
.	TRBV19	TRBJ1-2	ASSIQGRGAYGYT
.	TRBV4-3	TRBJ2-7	ASSQDLAEESPREQY
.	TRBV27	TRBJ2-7	ASSPTAATYEQY
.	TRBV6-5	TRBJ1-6	ASAMSRANSPLH
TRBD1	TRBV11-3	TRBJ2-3	ASSPGTGDTQY
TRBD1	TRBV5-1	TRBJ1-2	ASSLGGQGGYGYT
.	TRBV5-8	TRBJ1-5	ASSLKQGRQPQH
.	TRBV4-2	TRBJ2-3	ASSQDGSATSTDTQY
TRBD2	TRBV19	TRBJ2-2	ASSVAGPNTGELF
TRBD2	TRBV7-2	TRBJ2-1	ASSLTSGGAFEQF
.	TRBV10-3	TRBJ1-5	AISGGLNQPQH
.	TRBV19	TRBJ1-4	ASSTEQGREKLF
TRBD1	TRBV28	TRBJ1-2	ASSRSGTGKGYT
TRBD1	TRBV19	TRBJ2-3	ASSIQGDEDTQY
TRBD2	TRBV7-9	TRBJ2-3	ASRSGTSYTDTQY
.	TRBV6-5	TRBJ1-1	ASTQSWGGIAEAF
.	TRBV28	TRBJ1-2	ASRPVGSTGGYT
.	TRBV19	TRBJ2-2	ASSPTASTGELF
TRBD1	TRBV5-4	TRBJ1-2	ASSAGTGGGYGYT
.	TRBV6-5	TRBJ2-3	ASSYGGTRTDTQY
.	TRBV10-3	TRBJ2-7	AISESDREQY
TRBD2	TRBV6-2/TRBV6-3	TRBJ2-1	ASSYLVGGRYYNEQF
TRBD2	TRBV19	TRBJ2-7	ASSKELAGDEQY
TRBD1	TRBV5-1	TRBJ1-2	ASGRGGFDGYT
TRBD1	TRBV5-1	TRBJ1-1	ASSLGTGNTEAF
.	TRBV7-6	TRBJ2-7	ASSPDIISSYEQY
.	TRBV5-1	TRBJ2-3	ASSLALRDTQY
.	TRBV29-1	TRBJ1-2	SVDDPNKNYGYT
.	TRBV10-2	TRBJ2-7	ASRRAEAYEQY
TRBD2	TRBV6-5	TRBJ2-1	ASSREGQGGDEQF